This TCR beta chain was identified during a study of metastatic and nonmetastatic thyroid tumors. The overall study: Malignant thyroid and benign thyroid patients provided blood and tumor or nodule tissue whose repertoires were compared.

The CDR3 loop spans 16 amino acids. Germline V gene sequence: CDR1 SEHNR, CDR2 FQNEAQ (reference sequence). The V and J ends lost 5 bases and 8 bases respectively, with 22 bases between them. This clone was counted at least ten times. Each patient came to thyroid surgery without any prior treatment (of any kind). Per the study methods: The authors used CDR3 differences across clinicopathological groups to build a distant-metastasis classifier for papillary thyroid cancer. TCRdb re-called clones from the PCR reads using MiXCR. TCRdb assigned the V and J calls; the authors' analysis was not used. The sample lists around 16,000 clones, under 15% occurring once.

The sequence came from a female donor with papillary thyroid cancer or a benign thyroid nodule (not recorded which). Some clones in this sample may be carry-over from other donors' samples. The sample consisted of tumor tissue. This rearrangement joins TRBV7-9 to TRBJ2-4, with D possibly being TRBD1 or TRBD2 (5 bases each). The CDR3 reads CASSLGTISRWDIQYF. CDR3 in DNA: TGTGCCAGCAGCCTCGGGACGATCTCCCGGTGGGACATTCAGTACTTC.